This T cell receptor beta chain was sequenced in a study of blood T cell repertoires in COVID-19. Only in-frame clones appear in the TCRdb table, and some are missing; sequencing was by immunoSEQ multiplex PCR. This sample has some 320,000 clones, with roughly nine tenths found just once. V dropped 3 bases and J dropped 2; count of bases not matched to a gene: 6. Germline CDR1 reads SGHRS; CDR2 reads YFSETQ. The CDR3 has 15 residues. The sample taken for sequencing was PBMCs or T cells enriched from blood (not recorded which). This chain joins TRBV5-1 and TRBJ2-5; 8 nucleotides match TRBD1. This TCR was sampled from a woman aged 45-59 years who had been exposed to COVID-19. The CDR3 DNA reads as TGCGCCAGCAGCTCTGGGACAGGTGGACAAGAGACCCAGTACTTC. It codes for CASSSGTGGQETQYF.